These 29 T cell receptor beta chains were all obtained from the same sample, sequenced in a study of blood T cell repertoires in COVID-19. Data came from immunoSEQ multiplex PCR; TCRdb stores just in-frame clones and leaves some out. The data contain more than 60,000 clones, 86% of them seen just once; the ten biggest clones take up about 4.3%. The specimen was peripheral blood. Receptors were obtained from a man aged 45 to 65 with active COVID-19.

The rearrangement links TRBV7-2 to TRBJ1-4; D gene unclear. Germline-derived CDR1 and CDR2 are SGHTA and FQGNSA. V lost 2 bases to trimming and J lost 7 bases, with 5 bases between them. This CDR3 has 12 amino acids. The CDR3 reads CASSLRGEKLFF. The CDR3 bases are TGTGCCAGCAGCTTAAGAGGTGAAAAACTGTTTTTT.

This chain uses TRBV18 with TRBJ2-3; 13 bases map to TRBD2. The ends lost 0 bases at V and 8 bases at J; junction bases unmatched: 2. Germline V CDR1 and CDR2: KGHSH, LQKENI. The CDR3 has 15 residues. The CDR3 reads CASSPPTSGRVTQYF. CDR3 bases: TGTGCCAGCTCACCACCAACTAGCGGGAGGGTTACGCAGTATTTT.

The genes are TRBV7-8 and TRBJ1-1, with unresolved D. Germline-derived CDR1 and CDR2 are SGHVS and FQNEAQ. This CDR3 region has 14 residues. V shed 2 bases and J shed 4 bases, with 11 bases lying between them. In nucleotides, the CDR3 is TGTGCCAGCAGCTTATCCTCCGCGCGCACTGAAGCTTTCTTT. It specifies CASSLSSARTEAFF.

The V gene is TRBV28, the J gene TRBJ2-4; no reliable D call. V was cut by 11 bases and J by 4 bases, with 18 bases left in between. CDR3 length: 14 amino acids. CDR1 is MDHEN, CDR2 SYDVKM, per germline. CDR3 nucleotides: TGTGCCGCGACGCCGAGCTTGAGGAAAAACATTCAGTACTTC. This codes for CAATPSLRKNIQYF.

The chain joins TRBV7-2 to TRBJ2-1; the match to TRBD2 covers 8 bases. This CDR3 contains 14 residues. V was clipped by 3 bases and J by 5 bases; unmatched bases: 3. The V gene's germline CDR1 is SGHTA and CDR2 FQGNSA. CDR3 protein: CASSFSGTNNEQFF. For the CDR3, the DNA is TGTGCCAGCAGCTTTAGCGGGACGAACAATGAGCAGTTCTTC.

The J gene is TRBJ1-4, the V gene TRBV27, with D unresolved. Trimming took off 7 bases at V and 8 bases at J, with 20 bases between the two ends. Germline V gene data show CDR1 as MNHEY and CDR2 as SMNVEV (reference sequence). This CDR3 comprises 15 residues. The CDR3 protein is CASIFWSTGREKLFF. In nucleotides, the CDR3 is TGTGCCAGCATATTTTGGAGCACTGGTCGCGAAAAACTGTTTTTT.

The V call is TRBV29-1, the J call TRBJ2-7; 8 positions match TRBD1. J was trimmed by 0 bases and V by 7 bases; bases with no gene match: 5. Germline-derived CDR1 and CDR2 are SQVTM and ANQGSEA. This CDR3 has 13 residues. The CDR3 here is CSAGQGSSYEQYF. CDR3 bases: TGCAGCGCTGGACAGGGAAGCTCCTACGAGCAGTACTTC.

This chain connects TRBV3-1 (or the pseudogene TRBV3-2) to TRBJ2-4; TRBD1 might be the D (5 bases). V was pared by 3 bases and J by 1 base, with 7 bases between. CDR1 LGHDT and CDR2 YNNKEL come from the germline V gene (reference sequence). CDR3 length equals 14 residues. The CDR3 region is CASSQAGAKNIQYF. CDR3 DNA: TGTGCCAGCAGCCAGGCAGGGGCCAAAAACATTCAGTACTTC.

The chain links TRBV6-5 to TRBJ2-1; TRBD2 is a possible D gene (5 bases). Trimming left V 3 bases short and J 0 bases short, with 12 bases between. The CDR3 has 16 amino acids. Germline V CDR1 and CDR2: MNHEY, SVGAGI. DNA for the CDR3: TGTGCCAGCAGTTATAGTGGGAGTCGCTCCTACAATGAGCAGTTCTTC. Its protein product is CASSYSGSRSYNEQFF.

This clone was seen once. The chain uses TRBV16 and TRBJ2-2; perhaps TRBD1 as D (5 bases). Per germline, CDR1 KGHSY and CDR2 FQNENV. Trimming cost V 4 bases and J 5 bases, with 8 bases left between them. The CDR3 loop spans 13 amino acids. CDR3 sequence: CASSLRETGELFF. The CDR3 region has the DNA TGTGCCAGCAGCCTCAGGGAAACCGGGGAGCTGTTTTTT. Full variable domain (missing parts from reference TRBV16 and TRBJ2-2): GEEVAQTPKHLVRGEGQKAKLYCAPIKGHSYVFWYQQVLKNEFKFLISFQNENVFDETGMPKERFSAKCLPNSPCSLEIQATKLEDSAVYFCASSLRETGELFFGEGSRLTVL.

The chain employs TRBV29-1 and TRBJ1-1, with D perhaps TRBD1 (6 bases). V was trimmed by 5 bases and J by 8 bases, leaving 12 bases between them. Looked up from germline, CDR1 is SQVTM and CDR2 is ANQGSEA. The CDR3 loop spans 11 amino acids. The CDR3 loop reads CSVWPGTEAFF. In DNA, the CDR3 is TGCAGCGTTTGGCCAGGGACAGAAGCTTTCTTT. Based on the CDR3 plus reference TRBV29-1 and TRBJ1-1, the full variable domain is SAVISQKPSRDICQRGTSLTIQCQVDSQVTMMFWYRQQPGQSLTLIATANQGSEATYESGFVIDKFPISRPNLTFSTLTVSNMSPEDSSIYLCSVWPGTEAFFGQGTRLTVV.

A few counts support this clone. V and J are TRBV6-5 and TRBJ2-5; 12 positions match TRBD2. The length of the CDR3 is 16 residues. Per germline, CDR1 MNHEY and CDR2 SVGAGI. J was trimmed by 2 bases and V by 2 bases; bases with no gene match: 3. The CDR3 nucleotides read TGTGCCAGCAGTTACGGGCTAGCGGGGGGGCAAGAGACCCAGTACTTC. Its translation is CASSYGLAGGQETQYF.

The CDR3 protein is CASSLPSTGGYEQYF. CDR3 DNA: TGTGCCAGCAGCTTACCGAGCACAGGGGGCTACGAGCAGTACTTC. The chain carries TRBV7-9 and TRBJ2-7; 8 positions match TRBD1. Looked up from germline, CDR1 is SEHNR and CDR2 is FQNEAQ (reference sequence). The CDR3 runs 15 residues. The V and J ends lost 2 bases and 3 bases, in that order; junction bases with no gene match: 6.

V is TRBV29-1 and J is TRBJ2-3, with D unresolved. This CDR3 contains 13 residues. Trimming left V 8 bases short and J 2 bases short, with 14 bases between. Germline-derived CDR1 and CDR2 are SQVTM and ANQGSEA. The CDR3 sequence: CSTLRHTTDTQYF. The CDR3 DNA reads TGCAGCACTCTGCGGCACACCACAGATACGCAGTATTTT.

The rearrangement uses TRBV2 and TRBJ2-7; the D gene is possibly TRBD2 (5 bases). Germline CDR1 is SNHLY and CDR2 is FYNNEI. The CDR3 consists of 13 residues. The germline V and J ends were trimmed by 6 bases and 9 bases, with 18 bases remaining between them. CDR3 DNA: TGTGCCAGCAGGACTGACGGACTTCCTGGGCAGTACTTC. This sequence encodes CASRTDGLPGQYF.

The chain couples TRBV29-1 to TRBJ1-2; 8 nucleotides line up with TRBD1. CDR3 length equals 14 residues. Germline V lookup: CDR1 SQVTM, CDR2 ANQGSEA. V was clipped by 4 bases and J by 4 bases; unmatched bases: 8. In DNA, the CDR3 is TGCAGCGTTGGGCGGACAGGGAGATTCTATGGCTACACCTTC. The encoded protein is CSVGRTGRFYGYTF.

J is TRBJ1-6 and V is TRBV28; D not resolved. In germline, CDR1 is MDHEN, CDR2 SYDVKM. This CDR3 is 13 amino acids long. V gave up 3 bases and J gave up 10 bases, with 10 bases separating them. For the CDR3, the DNA is TGTGCCAGCAGTTTGGAGGGAGGGTCACCCCTCCACTTT. This codes for CASSLEGGSPLHF.

The gene calls are TRBV12-3 or TRBV12-4 and TRBJ1-6; D not resolved. V dropped 3 bases and J dropped 9 bases, with 3 bases sitting between them. This CDR3 is built from 11 residues. The CDR3, as DNA: TGTGCCAGCAGTTTCGGTTCACCCCTCCACTTT. This encodes CASSFGSPLHF.

The V call is TRBV6-2 or TRBV6-3, the J call TRBJ1-5; D not certain. Germline V gene data show CDR1 as MNHEY and CDR2 as SVGEGT. Trimming shortened V by 6 bases and J by 3 bases, and 15 bases separated the two germline ends. CDR3 length: 15 residues. The CDR3 DNA reads as TGTGCCAGCAGCCCTAAATCAGAACCCAATCAGCCCCAGCATTTT. Translated, it gives CASSPKSEPNQPQHF.

This chain joins TRBV19 and TRBJ2-1; 9 bases are a match to TRBD1. The length of the CDR3 is 15 residues. Germline loops: CDR1 LNHDA, CDR2 SQIVND (reference sequence). V lost 5 bases and J lost 7; bases outside the gene matches: 9. The CDR3 loop is CASSGYRGLGNEQFF. In nucleotides, the CDR3 is TGTGCCAGTAGTGGTTACAGGGGGCTCGGTAATGAGCAGTTCTTC.

The V gene is TRBV19, the J gene TRBJ1-5, with D uncertain. V gave up 3 bases and J gave up 6 bases, with 12 bases separating them. The CDR3 is 14 amino acids. The germline V gene encodes CDR1 LNHDA and CDR2 SQIVND (reference sequence). The CDR3 nucleotides are TGTGCCAGTAGTATCCCCGGGAGCGGTCAGCCCCAGCATTTT. Its protein is CASSIPGSGQPQHF.

This clone was seen a handful of times. This chain uses TRBV11-2 with TRBJ2-7; TRBD1 is a possible D gene (5 bases). CDR1 is SGHAT, CDR2 FQNNGV, per germline. CDR3 length: 17 residues. V was clipped by 4 bases and J by 5 bases, with 24 bases between them. The CDR3 coding sequence is TGTGCCAGCAGCTCTTCAATGGGGCTTCCAGGGTTCCACGAGCAGTACTTC. It codes for CASSSSMGLPGFHEQYF.

This clone showed up just once. The gene calls are TRBV6-6 and TRBJ2-7; 11 positions agree with TRBD2. The CDR3 loop spans 16 amino acids. Trimming cost V 4 bases and J 2 bases; bases outside gene matches: 7. CDR1 is MNHNY and CDR2 is SVGAGI in the germline V gene (reference sequence). Here the CDR3 DNA reads TGTGCCAGCAGTTCCCTAGCGGGGGGAGGGCCCTACGAGCAGTACTTC. This gives the protein CASSSLAGGGPYEQYF.

The chain has TRBV11-3 and TRBJ2-5, with 7 nucleotides matching TRBD2. This CDR3 region has 14 residues. J gave up 6 bases and V 3 bases, and 7 bases lay outside the gene matches. Per germline, CDR1 SGHNT and CDR2 YENEEA. The CDR3 DNA reads as TGTGCCAGCAGCTTGACTAGCAGTTCAAAGACCCAGTACTTC. Translating gives CASSLTSSSKTQYF.

This chain joins TRBV27 and TRBJ1-5; 7 positions agree with TRBD1. The germline CDR1 and CDR2 sequences are MNHEY and SMNVEV (reference sequence). There are 14 residues in the CDR3. The J segment lost 3 bases and the V segment lost 5 bases, leaving 4 bases of the junction unmatched. The CDR3, as DNA: TGTGCCAGCAGTACCGGACAGGACAATCAGCCCCAGCATTTT. As protein: CASSTGQDNQPQHF.

The rearrangement joins TRBV15 to TRBJ2-3, with D unclear. Deletions cut 5 bases from V and 4 bases from J, with 7 bases between. CDR1 LNHNV and CDR2 YYDKDF come from the germline V gene (reference sequence). The CDR3 is 12 amino acids. CDR3 region: CATSESSDTQYF. The CDR3 region has the DNA TGTGCCACCAGCGAGAGTTCAGATACGCAGTATTTT.

CDR3 bases: TGTGCCAGCAGTGCGTCGGGGATTTGGCAGTTCTTC. As protein: CASSASGIWQFF. The chain joins TRBV2 to TRBJ2-1, with D maybe TRBD2 (5 bases). V lost 4 bases and J 12 bases, leaving 13 bases between the germline ends. Germline lookup yields CDR1 SNHLY and CDR2 FYNNEI. The CDR3 consists of 12 residues.

The V gene is TRBV7-9, the J gene TRBJ2-3; D perhaps matches TRBD2 (5 bases). The V and J ends lost 4 bases and 0 bases respectively, with 14 bases between them. Germline CDR1 and CDR2: SEHNR and FQNEAQ (reference sequence). The CDR3 extends over 16 amino acids. This chain's CDR3 is CASSSRAWTSTDTQYF. The CDR3, as DNA: TGTGCCAGCAGCTCCCGGGCATGGACTAGCACAGATACGCAGTATTTT.

This chain connects TRBV28 to TRBJ1-2; the D gene is possibly TRBD1 (6 bases). Germline CDR1 reads MDHEN; CDR2 reads SYDVKM. The CDR3 consists of 12 residues. V was cut by 9 bases and J by 7 bases, with 15 bases left in between. The CDR3 here is CASRSNRVGYTF. CDR3 coding DNA: TGTGCCAGTCGGTCAAACAGGGTTGGCTACACCTTC.